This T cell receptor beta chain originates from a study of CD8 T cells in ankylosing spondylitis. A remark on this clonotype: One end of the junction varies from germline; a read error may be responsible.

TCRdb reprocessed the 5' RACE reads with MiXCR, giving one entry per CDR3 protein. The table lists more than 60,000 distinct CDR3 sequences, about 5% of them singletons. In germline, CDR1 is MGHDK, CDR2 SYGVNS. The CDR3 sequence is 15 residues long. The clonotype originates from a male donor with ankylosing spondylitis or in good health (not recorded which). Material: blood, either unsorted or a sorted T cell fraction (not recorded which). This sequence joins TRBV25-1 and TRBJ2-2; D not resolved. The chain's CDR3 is CVSSEFPTNTGELFF. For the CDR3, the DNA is TGTGTCAGCAGTGAATTTCCCACGAACACCGGGGAGCTGTTTTTT.